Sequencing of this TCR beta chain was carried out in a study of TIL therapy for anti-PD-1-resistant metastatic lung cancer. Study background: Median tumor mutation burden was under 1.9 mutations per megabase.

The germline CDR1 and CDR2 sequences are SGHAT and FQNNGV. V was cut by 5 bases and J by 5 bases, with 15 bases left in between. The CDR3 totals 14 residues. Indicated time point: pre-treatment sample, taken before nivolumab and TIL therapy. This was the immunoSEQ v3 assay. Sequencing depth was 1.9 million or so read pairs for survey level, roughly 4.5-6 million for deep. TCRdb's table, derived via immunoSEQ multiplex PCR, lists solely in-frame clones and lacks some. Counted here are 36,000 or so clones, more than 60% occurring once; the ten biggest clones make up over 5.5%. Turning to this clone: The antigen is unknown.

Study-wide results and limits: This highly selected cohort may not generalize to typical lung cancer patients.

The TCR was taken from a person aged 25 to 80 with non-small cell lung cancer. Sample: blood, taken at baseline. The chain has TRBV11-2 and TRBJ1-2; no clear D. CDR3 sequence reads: CASSLSRVLYGYTF. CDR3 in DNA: TGTGCCAGCAGCCTCAGCCGGGTCCTATATGGCTACACCTTC. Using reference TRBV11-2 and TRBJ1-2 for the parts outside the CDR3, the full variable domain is EAGVAQSPRYKIIEKRQSVAFWCNPISGHATLYWYQQILGQGPKLLIQFQNNGVVDDSQLPKDRFSAERLKGVDSTLKIQPAKLEDSAVYLCASSLSRVLYGYTFGSGTRLTVV.